The source of this T cell receptor beta chain is a study of T cell changes during pregnancy in multiple sclerosis. The repertoire was sequenced with immunoSEQ multiplex PCR; TCRdb's copy has only in-frame clones and lacks some. The sample shows some 80,000 clones, roughly nine tenths of them seen only once. V lost 0 bases to trimming and J lost 0 bases, with 9 bases between them. The CDR3 covers 16 residues. Germline V gene lookup returns CDR1 LGHNA and CDR2 YNFKEQ. This chain joins TRBV4-2 and TRBJ1-3; D call uncertain. The sequence came from a female donor with multiple sclerosis, enrolled in a pregnancy study. The material sequenced was peripheral blood, taken in the first trimester of pregnancy. In DNA, the CDR3 is TGTGCCAGCAGCCAAGATTGGGCCGACTCTGGAAACACCATATATTTT. Its translation is CASSQDWADSGNTIYF.